Presented here are 14 T cell receptor beta chains from one specimen sequenced in a study of human T cells and chemical hapten exposure. Described time point: pre-sensitization, week 0. Treatment meaning: therapeutic diphenylcyclopropenone sensitization with weekly scalp DPC. In TCRdb, the RACE reads were re-called with MiXCR into one record per CDR3 protein. The sample records 55,000 to 75,000 distinct CDR3 sequences, around 7% being singletons. Sequenced here: whole blood, sampled in connection with sensitization to the hapten diphenylcyclopropenone (DPC). These receptors all come from a woman aged 25-40 years with alopecia areata. Some clones in this sample may be carry-over from other donors' samples.

The rearrangement links TRBV19 to TRBJ2-3; D remains ambiguous. V was pared by 4 bases and J by 2 bases, with 7 bases between. This CDR3 region has 13 residues. Germline lookup yields CDR1 LNHDA and CDR2 SQIVND (reference sequence). The CDR3 protein is CASSRVPTDTQYF. CDR3 in DNA: TGTGCCAGTAGTAGGGTGCCCACAGATACGCAGTATTTT.

The chain uses TRBV29-1 and TRBJ1-4; tentatively, D is TRBD1 (6 bases). The V and J ends lost 6 bases and 8 bases respectively, with 22 bases between them. This CDR3 has 15 residues. Germline V gene data show CDR1 as SQVTM and CDR2 as ANQGSEA. CDR3 nucleotide sequence: TGCAGCGTCGAACCAAACACAGGGTCGAAGGAAAAACTGTTTTTT. Protein sequence: CSVEPNTGSKEKLFF. Looking up the rest from reference TRBV29-1 and TRBJ1-4 gives the full variable domain: SAVISQKPSRDICQRGTSLTIQCQVDSQVTMMFWYRQQPGQSLTLIATANQGSEATYESGFVIDKFPISRPNLTFSTLTVSNMSPEDSSIYLCSVEPNTGSKEKLFFGSGTQLSVL.

This clonotype has at least ten counts. The chain employs TRBV7-6 and TRBJ2-3; TRBD2 matches at 8 bases. This CDR3 has 15 residues. Germline loops: CDR1 SGHVS, CDR2 FNYEAQ. Trimming removed 11 bases from V and 0 bases from J; junction bases left unmatched: 10. CDR3 sequence: CAAAGGAGSTDTQYF. Here the CDR3 DNA reads TGTGCCGCCGCCGGGGGGGCGGGTAGCACAGATACGCAGTATTTT.

This clonotype showed up many times. V and J are TRBV30 and TRBJ2-7; unclear D gene. CDR3 length: 12 amino acids. Germline CDR1 and CDR2: GTSNPN and SVGIG (reference sequence). With 2 bases removed from V and 3 bases from J, the gap between germline ends came to 8 bases. CDR3 coding DNA: TGTGCCTGGAGTTTGGCCCACTACGAGCAGTACTTC. Translation: CAWSLAHYEQYF.

This clonotype was seen at least ten times. The chain has TRBV5-1 and TRBJ2-3; the D gene is possibly TRBD2 (6 bases). Per the germline V gene, CDR1 is SGHRS and CDR2 is YFSETQ. The CDR3 has 15 amino acids. The V gene lost 0 bases and the J gene lost 8 bases, with 16 bases spanning the gap. The CDR3 DNA sequence: TGCGCCAGCAGCTTGGAGGGAGCCTCCGGGGGTACGCAGTATTTT. It yields the protein CASSLEGASGGTQYF.

The V gene is TRBV6-5, the J gene TRBJ1-2, with 9 positions matching TRBD1. The CDR3 extends over 13 amino acids. Trimming at V came to 10 bases and at J to 7 bases, leaving 10 bases not matched to a gene. The germline V gene has CDR1 MNHEY and CDR2 SVGAGI. The CDR3 nucleotides are TGTGCCACCCGTTACAGGGGGCTGGTTGGCTACACCTTC. Amino acids: CATRYRGLVGYTF.

This clonotype was recorded many times. This rearrangement joins TRBV29-1 to TRBJ1-1; 7 positions agree with TRBD1. The germline CDR1 and CDR2 sequences are SQVTM and ANQGSEA. CDR3 size: 11 residues. Trimming took 3 bases from V and 11 from J; bases not matched to a gene: 6. The CDR3 bases are TGCAGCGTTGAGGTACAGGGGAGTGCTTTCTTT. The encoded protein is CSVEVQGSAFF.

This clonotype showed up many times. This rearrangement joins TRBV12-3 or TRBV12-4 to TRBJ2-3; 10 bases map to TRBD2. V trimming: 3 bases; J trimming: 2 bases; junction bases outside the gene matches: 5. The CDR3 consists of 16 residues. Written as DNA, the CDR3 is TGTGCCAGCAGTTTCTTAGCGGGGGGACCCACAGATACGCAGTATTTT. It specifies CASSFLAGGPTDTQYF.

This clonotype was observed at least ten times. The chain employs TRBV3-1 and TRBJ1-1; tentative D call: TRBD1 (5 bases). V gave up 0 bases and J gave up 7 bases, with 12 bases separating them. CDR3 length: 14 amino acids. Germline V gene sequence: CDR1 LGHDT, CDR2 YNNKEL (reference sequence). The CDR3 DNA sequence: TGTGCCAGCAGCCAAGATGGGCAGGGTGGTGAAGCTTTCTTT. Protein sequence: CASSQDGQGGEAFF. Variable domain in full (rest from reference TRBV3-1 and TRBJ1-1): DTAVSQTPKYLVTQMGNDKSIKCEQNLGHDTMYWYKQDSKKFLKIMFSYNNKELIINETVPNRFSPKSPDKAHLNLHINSLELGDSAVYFCASSQDGQGGEAFFGQGTRLTVV.

This chain connects TRBV6-5 to TRBJ2-6; TRBD2 matches 7 bases. The CDR3 extends over 16 amino acids. V was pared by 2 bases and J by 2 bases, with 3 bases of the junction left unmatched. The germline V gene has CDR1 MNHEY and CDR2 SVGAGI. The CDR3 reads CASSYGGGTGANVLTF. The CDR3 DNA follows: TGTGCCAGCAGTTACGGGGGGGGGACTGGGGCCAACGTCCTGACTTTC.

This clonotype appeared many times. The rearrangement joins TRBV20-1 to TRBJ1-5, with 8 positions matching TRBD1. J lost 5 bases, V lost 0 bases, and 6 bases had no gene match. The CDR3 spans 15 residues. Germline V gene sequence: CDR1 DFQATT, CDR2 SNEGSKA (reference sequence). This CDR3 is CSARDAQGAHQPQHF. In DNA, the CDR3 is TGCAGTGCTAGAGATGCCCAGGGGGCTCATCAGCCCCAGCATTTT.

This clonotype was counted ten times or more. This chain joins TRBV20-1 and TRBJ2-2, with 7 bases matching TRBD1. Germline assignment: CDR1 DFQATT and CDR2 SNEGSKA (reference sequence). V lost 6 bases and J lost 8; bases outside the gene matches: 9. The CDR3 consists of 13 residues. The CDR3 DNA reads TGCAGTGCCCGGAGACAGGGCGCAGGGGAGCTGTTTTTT. This translates into CSARRQGAGELFF.

This clonotype was found many times. The V call is TRBV12-3 or TRBV12-4, the J call TRBJ1-1; 8 nucleotides match TRBD1. The J segment lost 3 bases and the V segment lost 4 bases, leaving 13 bases of the junction unmatched. This CDR3 has 17 residues. The CDR3 is CASSYVPRQGLDTEAFF. The CDR3 DNA sequence: TGTGCCAGCAGTTATGTCCCGAGACAGGGGCTGGACACTGAAGCTTTCTTT.

DNA for the CDR3: TGCAGTGCTAGAGAGACAGGGGACACTGAAGCTTTCTTT. Protein product: CSARETGDTEAFF. This chain uses TRBV20-1 with TRBJ1-1, with 8 bases that match TRBD1. J lost 3 bases, V lost 0 bases, and 0 bases had no gene match. The CDR3 is 13 residues long. Germline lookup yields CDR1 DFQATT and CDR2 SNEGSKA (reference sequence).